The entry below describes one TCR beta chain. Antigen: not known. The sample belongs to a study of cytomegalovirus exposure and HLA in healthy donors. The CDR3 sequence is 19 residues long. Germline V gives CDR1 LNHDA, CDR2 SQIVND (reference sequence). The ends were cut back, 3 bases at V and 1 base at J, with 22 bases in the middle. Primers: 60 Vbeta forward and 13 Jbeta reverse. Libraries were prepared by immunoSEQ multiplex PCR; TCRdb keeps only in-frame clonotypes and omits some of them. The sample records about 120,000 clones, 74% being singletons. Study conclusions and caveats: A previous analysis found most TCR beta V segments productive roughly 90% or roughly 30% of the time. Later work associated more than 15,000 TCR beta sequences with HLA alleles at 0.05 false discovery rate. High sensitivity and specificity were reportedly achieved when the classifier diagnosed cytomegalovirus status. Among TCR beta chains of equal frequency, HLA-associated ones were more clonally expanded in a later analysis.

This TCR derives from a woman aged 45-65 years in good health and CMV-seropositive. Sequencing was done on a sample of PBMCs. The J gene is TRBJ1-5, the V gene TRBV19, with D perhaps TRBD1 (5 bases). The CDR3 DNA reads TGTGCCAGTAGTATTCATTTTGAGTGGGGGGGAAGGAGCAATCAGCCCCAGCATTTT. It encodes CASSIHFEWGGRSNQPQHF.